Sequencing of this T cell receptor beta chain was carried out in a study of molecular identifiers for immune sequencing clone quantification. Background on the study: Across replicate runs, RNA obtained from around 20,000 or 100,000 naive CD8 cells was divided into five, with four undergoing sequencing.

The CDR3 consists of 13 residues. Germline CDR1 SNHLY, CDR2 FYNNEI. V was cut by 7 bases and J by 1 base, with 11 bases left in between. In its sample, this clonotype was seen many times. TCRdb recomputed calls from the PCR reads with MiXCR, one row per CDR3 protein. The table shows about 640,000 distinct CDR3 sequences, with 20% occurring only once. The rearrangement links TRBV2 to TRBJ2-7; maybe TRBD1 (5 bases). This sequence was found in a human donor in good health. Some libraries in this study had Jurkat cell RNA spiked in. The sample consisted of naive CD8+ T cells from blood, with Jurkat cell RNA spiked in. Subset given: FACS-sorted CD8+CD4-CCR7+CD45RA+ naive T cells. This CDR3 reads CASMGLESYEQYF. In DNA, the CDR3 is TGTGCCAGCATGGGGCTAGAGTCCTACGAGCAGTACTTC.